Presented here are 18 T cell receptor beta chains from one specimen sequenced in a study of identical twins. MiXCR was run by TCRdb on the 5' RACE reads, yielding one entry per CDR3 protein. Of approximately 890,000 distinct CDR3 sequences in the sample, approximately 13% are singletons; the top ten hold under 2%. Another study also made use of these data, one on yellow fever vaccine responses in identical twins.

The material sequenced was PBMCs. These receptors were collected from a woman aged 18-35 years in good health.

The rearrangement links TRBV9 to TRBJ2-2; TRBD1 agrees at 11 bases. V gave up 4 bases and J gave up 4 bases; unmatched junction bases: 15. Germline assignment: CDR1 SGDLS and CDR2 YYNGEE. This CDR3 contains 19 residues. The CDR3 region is CASSIPTGTGGTGTGELFF. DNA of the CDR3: TGTGCCAGCAGCATTCCTACCGGGACAGGGGGAACTGGCACCGGGGAGCTGTTTTTT.

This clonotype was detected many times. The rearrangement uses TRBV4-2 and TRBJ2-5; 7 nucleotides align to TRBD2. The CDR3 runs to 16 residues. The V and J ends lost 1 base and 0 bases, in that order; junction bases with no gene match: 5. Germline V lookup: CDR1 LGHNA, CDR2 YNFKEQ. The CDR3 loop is CASSQGEGRNQETQYF. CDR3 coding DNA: TGTGCCAGCAGCCAAGGGGAGGGACGGAACCAAGAGACCCAGTACTTC.

The CDR3 DNA sequence: TGCAGTGCTAGAGATGGAGGGGGCAGTTGGGCTTCACCCCTCCACTTT. Encoded protein: CSARDGGGSWASPLHF. This chain joins TRBV20-1 and TRBJ1-6, with TRBD1 matching 7 bases. CDR1 is DFQATT, CDR2 SNEGSKA, per germline (reference sequence). The CDR3 sequence is 16 residues long. The junction had 11 bases not matched to a gene; V was cut back by 0 bases and J by 9 bases.

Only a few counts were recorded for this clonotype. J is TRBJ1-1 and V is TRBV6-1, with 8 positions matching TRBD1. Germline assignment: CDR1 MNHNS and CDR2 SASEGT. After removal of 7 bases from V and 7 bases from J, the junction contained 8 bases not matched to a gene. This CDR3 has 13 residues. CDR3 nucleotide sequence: TGTGCCAGCATCCTGGACAGGGCGGGTGAAGCTTTCTTT. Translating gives CASILDRAGEAFF.

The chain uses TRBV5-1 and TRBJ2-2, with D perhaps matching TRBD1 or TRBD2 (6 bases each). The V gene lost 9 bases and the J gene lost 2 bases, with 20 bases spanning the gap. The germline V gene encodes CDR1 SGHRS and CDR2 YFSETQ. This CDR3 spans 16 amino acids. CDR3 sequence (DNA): TGCGCCACCACGGTGGGGGCGGGACGAAACACCGGGGAGCTGTTTTTT. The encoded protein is CATTVGAGRNTGELFF. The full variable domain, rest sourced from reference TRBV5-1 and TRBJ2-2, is KAGVTQTPRYLIKTRGQQVTLSCSPISGHRSVSWYQQTPGQGLQFLFEYFSETQRNKGNFPGRFSGRQFSNSRSEMNVSTLELGDSALYLCATTVGAGRNTGELFFGEGSRLTVL.

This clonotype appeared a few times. The CDR3 region is CASSLMAGAGNEQFF. The CDR3 DNA follows: TGTGCCAGCAGCTTAATGGCGGGAGCGGGGAATGAGCAGTTCTTC. V gene TRBV11-2 combines with J gene TRBJ2-1, with TRBD2 identical over 7 bases. Germline lookup yields CDR1 SGHAT and CDR2 FQNNGV. The CDR3 extends over 15 amino acids. V lost 2 bases and J lost 7; bases outside the gene matches: 8.

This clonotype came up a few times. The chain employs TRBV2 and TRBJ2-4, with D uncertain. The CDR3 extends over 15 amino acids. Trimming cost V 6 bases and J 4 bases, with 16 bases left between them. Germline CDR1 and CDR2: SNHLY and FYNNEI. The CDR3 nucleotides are TGTGCCAGCAGAGGCGCCGCGGACGGTAAAAACATTCAGTACTTC. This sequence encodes CASRGAADGKNIQYF. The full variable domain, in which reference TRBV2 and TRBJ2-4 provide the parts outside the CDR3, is EPEVTQTPSHQVTQMGQEVILRCVPISNHLYFYWYRQILGQKVEFLVSFYNNEISEKSEIFDDQFSVERPDGSNFTLKIRSTKLEDSAMYFCASRGAADGKNIQYFGAGTRLSVL.

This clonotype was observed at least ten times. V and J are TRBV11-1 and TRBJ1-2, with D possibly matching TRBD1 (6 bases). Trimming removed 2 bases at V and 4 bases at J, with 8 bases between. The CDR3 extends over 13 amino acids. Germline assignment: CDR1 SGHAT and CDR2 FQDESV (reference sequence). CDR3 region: CASSLTGTYGYTF. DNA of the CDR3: TGTGCCAGCAGCTTAACAGGGACCTATGGCTACACCTTC. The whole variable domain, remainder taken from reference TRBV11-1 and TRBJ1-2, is EAEVAQSPRYKITEKSQAVAFWCDPISGHATLYWYRQILGQGPELLVQFQDESVVDDSQLPKDRFSAERLKGVDSTLKIQPAELGDSAMYLCASSLTGTYGYTFGSGTRLTVV.

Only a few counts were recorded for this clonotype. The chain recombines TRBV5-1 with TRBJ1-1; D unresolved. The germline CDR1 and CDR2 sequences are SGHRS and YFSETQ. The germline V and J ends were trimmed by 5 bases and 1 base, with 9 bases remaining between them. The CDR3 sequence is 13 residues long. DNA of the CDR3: TGCGCCAGCAGGGTTAGTTGGAACACTGAAGCTTTCTTT. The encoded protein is CASRVSWNTEAFF.

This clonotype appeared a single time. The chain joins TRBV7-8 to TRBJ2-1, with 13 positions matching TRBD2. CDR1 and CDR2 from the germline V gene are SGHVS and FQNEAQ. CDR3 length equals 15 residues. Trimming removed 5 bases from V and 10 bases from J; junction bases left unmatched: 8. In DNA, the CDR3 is TGTGCCAGCAGCCAAAGGACTAGCGGGAGTCAGGAGCAGTTCTTC. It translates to CASSQRTSGSQEQFF.

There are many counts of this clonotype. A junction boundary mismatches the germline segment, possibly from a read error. The CDR3 region is CASSLESNYNEQFF. The CDR3 coding sequence is TGTGCCAGCAGCTTAGAGTCTAACTACAATGAGCAGTTCTTC. The genes are TRBV5-1 and TRBJ2-1, with D unclear. This CDR3 has 14 amino acids. Germline V gene data show CDR1 as SGHRS and CDR2 as YFSETQ.

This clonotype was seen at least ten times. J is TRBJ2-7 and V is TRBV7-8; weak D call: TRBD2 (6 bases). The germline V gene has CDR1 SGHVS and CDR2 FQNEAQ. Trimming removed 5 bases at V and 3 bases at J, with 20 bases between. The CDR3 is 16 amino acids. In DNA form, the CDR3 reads TGTGCCAGCAGCGATAGGCAATCTAGCGTCTACTACGAGCAGTACGTC. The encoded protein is CASSDRQSSVYYEQYV.

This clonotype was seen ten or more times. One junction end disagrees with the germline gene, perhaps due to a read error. CDR3 amino acids: CASSSRTNTGELFF. The CDR3 nucleotides are TGTGCCAGCAGTAGTCGGACAAACACCGGGGAGCTGTTTTTT. The V gene is TRBV5-1, the J gene TRBJ2-2, with D possibly TRBD1 on 5 matching bases. The CDR3 runs to 14 residues. Germline CDR1 and CDR2: SGHRS and YFSETQ.

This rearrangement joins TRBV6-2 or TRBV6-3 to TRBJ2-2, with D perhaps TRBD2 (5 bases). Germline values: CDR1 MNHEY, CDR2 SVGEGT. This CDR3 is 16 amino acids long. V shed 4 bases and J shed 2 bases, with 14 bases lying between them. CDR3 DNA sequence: TGTGCCAGCAGTTCCACGGGATCACCAAACACCGGGGAGCTGTTTTTT. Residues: CASSSTGSPNTGELFF.

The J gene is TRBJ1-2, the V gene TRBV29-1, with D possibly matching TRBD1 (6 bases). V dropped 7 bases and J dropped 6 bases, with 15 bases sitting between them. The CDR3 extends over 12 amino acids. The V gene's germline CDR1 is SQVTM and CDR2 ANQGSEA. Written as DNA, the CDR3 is TGCAGCGCTGGAGGGGGGCCTGATGGCTACACCTTC. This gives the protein CSAGGGPDGYTF.

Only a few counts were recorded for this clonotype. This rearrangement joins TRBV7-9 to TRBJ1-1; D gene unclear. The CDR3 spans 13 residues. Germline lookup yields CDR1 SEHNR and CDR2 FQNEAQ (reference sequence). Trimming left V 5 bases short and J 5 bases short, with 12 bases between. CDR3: CASSRLTTTEAFF. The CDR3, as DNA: TGTGCCAGCAGCCGACTCACTACGACTGAAGCTTTCTTT.

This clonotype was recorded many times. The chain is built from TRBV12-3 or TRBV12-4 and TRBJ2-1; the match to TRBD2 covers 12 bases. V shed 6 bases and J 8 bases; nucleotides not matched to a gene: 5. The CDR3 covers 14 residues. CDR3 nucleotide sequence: TGTGCCAGCAGCCCTAGCGGGGGGGCATATGAGCAGTTCTTC. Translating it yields CASSPSGGAYEQFF.

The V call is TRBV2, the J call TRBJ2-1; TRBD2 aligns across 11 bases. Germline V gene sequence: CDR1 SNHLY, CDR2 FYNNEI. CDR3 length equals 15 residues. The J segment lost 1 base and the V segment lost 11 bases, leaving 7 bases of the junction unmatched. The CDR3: CAGTLAGGSYNEQFF. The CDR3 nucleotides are TGTGCCGGAACCTTAGCGGGAGGGTCCTACAATGAGCAGTTCTTC.